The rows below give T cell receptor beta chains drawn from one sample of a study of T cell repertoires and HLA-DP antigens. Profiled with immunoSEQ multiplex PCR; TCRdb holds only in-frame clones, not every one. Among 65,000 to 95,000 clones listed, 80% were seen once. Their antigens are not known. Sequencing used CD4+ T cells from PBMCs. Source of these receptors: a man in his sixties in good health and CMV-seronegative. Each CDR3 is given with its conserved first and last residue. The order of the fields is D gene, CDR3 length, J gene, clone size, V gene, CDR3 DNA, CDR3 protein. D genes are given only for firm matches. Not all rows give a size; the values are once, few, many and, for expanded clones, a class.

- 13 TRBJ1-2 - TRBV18 TGTGCCAGCTCACGGGGTAGGGGAGACGGCTACACCTTC CASSRGRGDGYTF
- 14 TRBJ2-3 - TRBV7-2 TGTGCCAGCAGCCCTACAGAGGGCGCAGATACGCAGTATTTT CASSPTEGADTQYF
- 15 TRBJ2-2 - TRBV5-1 TGCGCCAGCAGCTCCGGCGGTCCGAACACCGGGGAGCTGTTTTTT CASSSGGPNTGELFF
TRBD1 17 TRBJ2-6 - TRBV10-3 TGTGCCATCAGTGAGTCCCGGACAGGGGTTGGGGCCAACGTCCTGACTTTC CAISESRTGVGANVLTF
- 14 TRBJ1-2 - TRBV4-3 TGCGCCAGCAGCCAAACGGACAGAGCCTATGGCTACACCTTC CASSQTDRAYGYTF
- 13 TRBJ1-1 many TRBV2 TGTGCCAGCAATAATTACCGGGGCACTGAAGCTTTCTTT CASNNYRGTEAFF
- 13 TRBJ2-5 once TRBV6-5 TGTGCCAGCATCGAGAGCGGCAAAGAGACCCAGTACTTC CASIESGKETQYF
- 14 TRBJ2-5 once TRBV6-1 TGTGCCAGCAACTCATACAGGGTACGAGAGACCCAGTACTTC CASNSYRVRETQYF
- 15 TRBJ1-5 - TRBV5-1 TGCGCCAGCAGCTTGGTGTCAGGGGATAATCAGCCCCAGCATTTT CASSLVSGDNQPQHF
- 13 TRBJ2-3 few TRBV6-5 TGTGCCAGCCTGAAGAGGGGGGCAGATACGCAGTATTTT CASLKRGADTQYF
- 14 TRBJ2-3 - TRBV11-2 TGTGCCAGCACTCTGGTGGGGAATGGAGATACGCAGTATTTT CASTLVGNGDTQYF
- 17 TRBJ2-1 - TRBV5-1 TGCGCCAGCAGCGGAAGACCGTCTGACCAACATTACAATGAGCAGTTCTTC CASSGRPSDQHYNEQFF
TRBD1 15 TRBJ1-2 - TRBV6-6 TGTGCCAGCAGGGAGGGACAGGGAAGTGGGCATGGCTACACCTTC CASREGQGSGHGYTF
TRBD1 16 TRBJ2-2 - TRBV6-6 TGTGCCAGCAGTTATGTCCCCGTTAGACAGGGAGGGGAGCTGTTTTTT CASSYVPVRQGGELFF
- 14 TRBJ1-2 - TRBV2 TGTGCCAGCAGTCCGGGGAATTCTAACTATGGCTACACCTTC CASSPGNSNYGYTF
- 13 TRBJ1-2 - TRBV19 TGTGCCAGTAGTATACAGGGGTTCTATGGCTACACCTTC CASSIQGFYGYTF
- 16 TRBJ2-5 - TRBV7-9 TGTGCCAGCAGCTTATACGTGACAGAGGAACAAGAGACCCAGTACTTC CASSLYVTEEQETQYF
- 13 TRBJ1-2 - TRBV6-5 TGTGCCAGCAGTTACGGGGGCAACTATGGCTACACCTTC CASSYGGNYGYTF
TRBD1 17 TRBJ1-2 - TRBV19 TGTGCCAGTAGTACCCGAGGACAGGTTCAAGATAACTATGGCTACACCTTC CASSTRGQVQDNYGYTF
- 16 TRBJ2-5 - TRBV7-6 TGTGCCAGCAGCTTAGCGAGATCTAGCAGAGAAGAGACCCAGTACTTC CASSLARSSREETQYF
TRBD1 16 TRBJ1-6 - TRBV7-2 TGTGCCAGCAGCCGAGGGAACAGGGGAGGGAATTCACCCCTCCACTTT CASSRGNRGGNSPLHF
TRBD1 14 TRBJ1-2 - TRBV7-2 TGTGCCAGCAGCCCGGGACAGGGGGGACGGGGCTACACCTTC CASSPGQGGRGYTF
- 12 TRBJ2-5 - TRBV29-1 TGCAGCGCCGCCGAGGGCCAAGAGACCCAGTACTTC CSAAEGQETQYF
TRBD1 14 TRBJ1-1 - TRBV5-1 TGCGCCAGCAAGCAGACAGGGACGAACACTGAAGCTTTCTTT CASKQTGTNTEAFF
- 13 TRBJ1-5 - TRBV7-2 TGTGCCAGCAGCGGCGATAGCAATCAGCCCCAGCATTTT CASSGDSNQPQHF
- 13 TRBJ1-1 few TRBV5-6 TGTGCCAGCAGCGCGAGCAGGGACACTGAAGCTTTCTTT CASSASRDTEAFF